What follows are 23 T cell receptor beta chains derived from one specimen sequenced in a study of shared clonotypes between healthy human individuals (dated by TCRdb to about 2020). Library method: the immunoSEQ multiplex PCR assay. The source is immuneACCESS, and TCRdb retained only in-frame sequences with V and J called. Part of the clones is not carried over; for the studies checked, unresolved V genes explain less than half of this, and the remainder is unexplained. For this sample the table gives hundreds of thousands of clones, of which roughly 80% were detected only once. Less than 15% of the sample goes to the ten largest clones. What was sequenced was PBMCs. All receptors come from a woman aged 35 to 49 in good health. Some clones in this sample may be carry-over from other donors' samples.

About this clone: A much larger clone is a single base away; this may be a read error. This chain links TRBV10-3 with TRBJ2-3; 7 positions match TRBD2. Losses at the gene ends were 8 bases for V and 1 base for J; bases not matched to a gene: 9. Germline V gene lookup returns CDR1 ENHRY and CDR2 SYGVKD. The CDR3 is made up of 15 amino acids. CDR3 in DNA: TGTGCCATCGGAGAGACTAGCCTTGGCACAGATACGCAGTATTTT. It is translated as CAIGETSLGTDTQYF.

This sequence joins TRBV5-1 and TRBJ1-4; no firm D call. Trimming cost V 0 bases and J 7 bases, with 19 bases left between them. Germline assignment: CDR1 SGHRS and CDR2 YFSETQ. The length of the CDR3 is 17 residues. Here the CDR3 reads CASSLGFQHGISEKLFF. The CDR3 bases are TGCGCCAGCAGCTTGGGATTCCAACATGGGATCAGTGAAAAACTGTTTTTT. Full variable domain (outside the CDR3, taken from reference TRBV5-1 and TRBJ1-4): KAGVTQTPRYLIKTRGQQVTLSCSPISGHRSVSWYQQTPGQGLQFLFEYFSETQRNKGNFPGRFSGRQFSNSRSEMNVSTLELGDSALYLCASSLGFQHGISEKLFFGSGTQLSVL.

CDR3 coding DNA: TGTGCCAGCAGACTCCAGGGGGCCGGTTCACCCCTCCACTTT. Translation gives CASRLQGAGSPLHF. J is TRBJ1-6 and V is TRBV2; 8 bases fit TRBD1. Germline V CDR1 and CDR2: SNHLY, FYNNEI. J lost 9 bases, V lost 6 bases, and 7 bases had no gene match. The CDR3 contains 14 residues.

The chain links TRBV6-6 to TRBJ2-4; D perhaps matches TRBD1 (5 bases). The CDR3 consists of 16 residues. Germline V lookup: CDR1 MNHNY, CDR2 SVGAGI (reference sequence). Trimming cost V 6 bases and J 0 bases, with 15 bases left between them. DNA for the CDR3: TGTGCCAGCAGCCGCCAGGGTGTTGTAGCCAAAAACATTCAGTACTTC. Protein product: CASSRQGVVAKNIQYF.

The V call is TRBV28, the J call TRBJ2-5; unclear D gene. The end of the DNA fits TRBJ2-7 better, so the J call may be wrong. This CDR3 comprises 12 residues. Germline V lookup: CDR1 MDHEN, CDR2 SYDVKM. The CDR3 nucleotides read TGTGCCAGCGGACGGCCTGACTTCGAGCAGTACTTC. Its protein product is CASGRPDFEQYF.

The chain has TRBV7-3 and TRBJ2-2; TRBD1 aligns across 8 bases. In germline, CDR1 is SGHTA, CDR2 FQGTGA. The CDR3 runs to 15 residues. The J segment lost 3 bases and the V segment lost 6 bases, leaving 6 bases of the junction unmatched. This CDR3 reads CASSPTGVDTGELFF. DNA for the CDR3: TGTGCCAGCAGTCCGACAGGGGTGGACACCGGGGAGCTGTTTTTT.

On this clone itself: The junction shows a germline mismatch at one end, possibly a read error. The chain joins TRBV4-3 to TRBJ1-2; D gene unclear. There are 12 residues in the CDR3. Looked up from germline, CDR1 is LGHNA and CDR2 is YSLEER. The CDR3 reads CASGQDRQTYTF. CDR3 sequence (DNA): TGCGCCAGCGGCCAAGATCGGCAGACCTACACCTTC.

This clone was observed a few times. This rearrangement joins TRBV29-1 to TRBJ2-7, with D possibly being TRBD2 (7 bases). Germline values: CDR1 SQVTM, CDR2 ANQGSEA. This CDR3 spans 13 amino acids. V shed 7 bases and J shed 0 bases, with 13 bases lying between them. The CDR3 region is CSAEGGGSYEQYF. DNA for the CDR3: TGCAGCGCCGAGGGGGGGGGCTCCTACGAGCAGTACTTC.

The rearrangement links TRBV15 to TRBJ2-5; TRBD2 might be the D (5 bases). The CDR3 has 15 amino acids. Germline V lookup: CDR1 LNHNV, CDR2 YYDKDF (reference sequence). V lost 1 base and J 5 bases, leaving 14 bases between the germline ends. The CDR3 DNA sequence: TGTGCCACCAGCAGAGGCCAGCGGAGGCCGGAGACCCAGTACTTC. It is translated as CATSRGQRRPETQYF.

To note about this clone: The same CDR3 can be traced to other DNA sequences in this sample. This chain joins TRBV5-1 and TRBJ2-7, with TRBD2 as a possible D gene (5 bases). The CDR3 runs 14 residues. The germline CDR1 and CDR2 sequences are SGHRS and YFSETQ. V lost 4 bases to trimming and J lost 1 base, with 12 bases between them. CDR3 region: CASSTPGGSYEQYF. CDR3 sequence (DNA): TGCGCCAGCAGCACCCCGGGCGGGTCCTACGAGCAGTACTTC.

J is TRBJ2-1 and V is TRBV5-1; 7 bases match TRBD1. Germline V lookup: CDR1 SGHRS, CDR2 YFSETQ. V lost 3 bases to trimming and J lost 4 bases; unmatched junction nucleotides: 10. This CDR3 region has 16 residues. CDR3 in DNA: TGCGCCAGCAGCTCCAGGAGGTCAGGGGGTTACAATGAGCAGTTCTTC. This codes for CASSSRRSGGYNEQFF.

The V gene is TRBV9, the J gene TRBJ2-5; no reliable D call. This CDR3 has 13 amino acids. V was shortened by 3 bases and J by 2 bases, with 8 bases between the two germline ends. Germline CDR1 and CDR2: SGDLS and YYNGEE. The CDR3, as DNA: TGTGCCAGCAGCGCAAACCAACAAGAGACCCAGTACTTC. Its translation: CASSANQQETQYF.

The gene calls are TRBV4-3 and TRBJ2-5, with a possible D match to TRBD1 (6 bases). Looked up from germline, CDR1 is LGHNA and CDR2 is YSLEER. Trimming left V 4 bases short and J 4 bases short, with 13 bases between. The CDR3 runs 14 residues. Here the CDR3 DNA reads TGCGCCAGCAGCCTCCTCCTAGGGGGAGAGACCCAGTACTTC. Protein: CASSLLLGGETQYF.

The DNA of the CDR3 is TGTGCCAGCAGCCAAGATTCGGGGCAGGGATATGGCTACACCTTC. Translating it yields CASSQDSGQGYGYTF. V usage is TRBV4-2 and J usage is TRBJ1-2; a weak D match, TRBD1 (5 bases). The CDR3 consists of 15 residues. Germline CDR1 LGHNA, CDR2 YNFKEQ. V gave up 0 bases and J gave up 5 bases, with 13 bases separating them.

The rearrangement links TRBV5-8 to TRBJ2-1; D might be TRBD2 (6 bases). Trimming pared 2 bases from V and 8 bases from J, leaving 17 bases between. CDR3 length equals 15 residues. Germline V lookup: CDR1 SGHTS, CDR2 YDEGEE. CDR3: CASSLEGGIFHEQFF. CDR3 in DNA: TGTGCCAGCAGCTTAGAGGGCGGGATTTTCCATGAGCAGTTCTTC.

The sample holds one count of this clone. The gene calls are TRBV11-3 and TRBJ2-1; D remains ambiguous. Trimming removed 4 bases from V and 6 bases from J, with 19 bases in between. The CDR3 is 16 residues long. CDR1 and CDR2 from the germline V gene are SGHNT and YENEEA. The CDR3 protein is CASSSRYRTASNEQFF. The CDR3 DNA reads as TGTGCCAGCAGCTCTCGCTACCGAACCGCGAGCAATGAGCAGTTCTTC.

The rearrangement joins TRBV7-2 to TRBJ2-2; D perhaps matches TRBD1 (6 bases). Looked up from germline, CDR1 is SGHTA and CDR2 is FQGNSA. CDR3 length equals 18 residues. V lost 4 bases, J lost 1 base, and 19 bases lay in between. CDR3 protein: CASSSFTGNRGNTGELFF. CDR3 DNA sequence: TGTGCCAGCAGCTCTTTCACAGGGAATAGGGGGAACACCGGGGAGCTGTTTTTT.

V is TRBV4-2 and J is TRBJ2-5; 11 bases line up with TRBD2. The trim removed 0 bases at V and 4 bases at J, leaving 1 base unmatched. This CDR3 is 15 amino acids long. The germline gives CDR1 LGHNA, CDR2 YNFKEQ. In DNA form, the CDR3 reads TGTGCCAGCAGCCAAGAAGGGACTAGCGGAGAGACCCAGTACTTC. It encodes CASSQEGTSGETQYF.

The chain combines TRBV19 with TRBJ1-1, with D hard to call. Trimming pared 4 bases from V and 1 base from J, leaving 22 bases between. The CDR3 is made up of 18 amino acids. Germline lookup yields CDR1 LNHDA and CDR2 SQIVND (reference sequence). This CDR3 reads CASSRGVPLGVTNTEAFF. The CDR3 DNA is TGTGCCAGTAGTAGAGGAGTCCCCCTCGGAGTCACGAACACTGAAGCTTTCTTT.

This chain links TRBV5-1 with TRBJ2-1, with 13 bases lining up with TRBD2. The CDR3 runs 14 residues. Trimming took 4 bases from V and 8 from J; bases not matched to a gene: 3. Germline CDR1 reads SGHRS; CDR2 reads YFSETQ. The DNA for the CDR3 is TGCGCCAGCAGCGGAACTAGCGGGAGGGATGAGCAGTTCTTC. This translates into CASSGTSGRDEQFF.

A single count supports this clone. The chain uses TRBV15 and TRBJ2-3, with 9 positions matching TRBD2. Germline V gene sequence: CDR1 LNHNV, CDR2 YYDKDF (reference sequence). V was clipped by 1 base and J by 0 bases; unmatched bases: 5. The CDR3 covers 17 residues. The CDR3 is CATSRGGSGSSTDTQYF. The CDR3 DNA follows: TGTGCCACCAGCAGAGGGGGTAGCGGGAGTAGCACAGATACGCAGTATTTT.

J is TRBJ2-2 and V is TRBV27; no clear D. Germline V gene data show CDR1 as MNHEY and CDR2 as SMNVEV (reference sequence). V lost 6 bases to trimming and J lost 7 bases, with 15 bases between them. CDR3 length: 14 residues. The DNA of the CDR3 is TGTGCCAGCAGCATTTATATGGATAGCGGGGAGCTGTTTTTT. Protein sequence: CASSIYMDSGELFF.

The V call is TRBV9, the J call TRBJ1-1, with D maybe TRBD1 (6 bases). Trimming took 0 bases from V and 0 from J, leaving 24 bases between them. Germline lookup yields CDR1 SGDLS and CDR2 YYNGEE. This CDR3 region has 20 residues. CDR3 in amino acids: CASSVDSRGSTGDMNTEAFF. CDR3 in DNA: TGTGCCAGCAGCGTAGATTCACGGGGATCGACAGGCGACATGAACACTGAAGCTTTCTTT. The full variable domain, in which reference TRBV9 and TRBJ1-1 provide the parts outside the CDR3, is DSGVTQTPKHLITATGQRVTLRCSPRSGDLSVYWYQQSLDQGLQFLIQYYNGEERAKGNILERFSAQQFPDLHSELNLSSLELGDSALYFCASSVDSRGSTGDMNTEAFFGQGTRLTVV.